This T cell receptor (beta chain) is drawn from a study of regulatory T cells in long-lasting Graves disease (dated by TCRdb to the early 2020s). Regarding the complete study: Patients with newly diagnosed Graves' disease had been on antithyroid drugs for under 3 months. This study used TCR sequencing and RNA sequencing of peripheral blood to compare persistent Graves' disease patients against newly diagnosed Graves' disease patients. The study took place in China and was registered as a clinical trial. A total of about 33 samples were covered by TCR sequencing, comprising approximately 13 persistent and around 20 newly diagnosed Graves' disease patients.

This clonotype has at least ten counts. Its antigen is currently not known. It has no much larger one-base neighbor in the sample; base qualities were not kept. In light of the paper, this sample's time point label describes: newly diagnosed GD, antithyroid drugs for less than 3 months. RNA was extracted from PBMCs in TRIzol for both TCR sequencing and RNA sequencing. The diagnosis of Graves' disease was made according to American Thyroid Association guidelines. Recruitment of patients was carried out at an endocrinology department in Xi'an, China. From each patient, 7.5 to 10 milliliters of peripheral blood was collected into an EDTA anticoagulant tube. Ficoll Paque Plus density gradient separation was used to isolate PBMCs, and no further T cell sorting was done. RNA quality was checked with an Agilent 2100 Bioanalyzer and agarose gel, and concentration with a NanoDrop 2000. What the work shows at the level of the full study, not this receptor alone: Only peripheral blood was studied, because thyroid tissue, the primary lesion, was inaccessible. Compared with newly diagnosed patients, persistent Graves' disease patients had lower TCR Shannon entropy and fewer highly expanded clones, which suggests clonal expansion. Sequencing and analysis were restricted to the TCR beta chain. More public clonotypes were shared among persistent patients (around 3,000) than among newly diagnosed patients (just under 1,000). Preferential use of TRBV28, TRBJ1-2 and TRBJ2-5 was observed in persistent disease, whereas TRBV20-1 and TRBJ2-1 were favored in newly diagnosed disease. The authors noted that the small sample size was a limitation that may lower accuracy.

Receptor amplification or capture employed multiplex PCR. The instrument was an Illumina HiSeq 4000. To build TCR beta libraries, CDR3 regions were amplified by Arm-PCR using iRepertoire HTBI primers. PCR products were gel purified before sequencing. Concerning the study's data processing: Gene usage analysis of CDR3 amino acid clonotypes used the approximately 62 TRBV and around 13 TRBJ segments found across samples. COPE and FqMerger were used to merge filtered high-quality paired reads into contigs. Contigs were aligned with BLAST to IMGT TRBV, TRBD and TRBJ reference genes, and CDR3 was defined per IMGT. Any clonotype with a frequency above 0.1% was counted as a highly expanded clone. Repertoire diversity was measured by Shannon entropy, and V-J evenness by the Gini coefficient. A clonotype found in more than one individual was treated as public. TCRdb reran the public reads through fastp at Q25 and MiXCR, keeping productive beta chains. When rows share a CDR3 protein, they turn into one entry using the most common DNA and genes. None of the V and J calls come from the authors' own analysis; TCRdb made them. The sample contains about 470,000 distinct CDR3 sequences, 15% to 20% of them found a single time. 10% to 15% of the sample comes from the top ten.

V and J are truncated by 1 base and 7 bases respectively, leaving an intervening sequence of 13 bases. The CDR3 spans 14 residues, from the cysteine through the phenylalanine. Solely the CDR3 DNA is kept, with 42 bases framed from the first base. CDR1 and CDR2, per the germline V gene (reference sequence), are GTSNPN and SVGIG. The same data also contributed to another study, on T cells in Graves' hyperthyroidism and ophthalmopathy. The second paper states: Graves' hyperthyroidism was defined as stable when no progression to ophthalmopathy occurred over 18 months of follow-up. Hyperthyroidism patients were newly diagnosed, had a disease duration of under 2 months, and were aged 18 to 65 years. Any patient with an uncontrolled infection, another autoimmune disease, pregnancy or lactation was excluded. Diagnoses were based on clinical symptoms, serum thyroxine and TRAb, thyroid ultrasound and orbital computed tomography. The first round of RT-PCR for the TCR CDR3 was performed with the HTBI primer set and the Qiagen OneStep RT-PCR kit. Blood samples also contained most of the expanded thyroid clonotypes (frequency above 0.001), which suggests that blood repertoires may reflect thyroid immune responses. A model built on a 13 V-J signature distinguished ophthalmopathy from stable hyperthyroidism, reaching 85% to 90% sensitivity and about 81% specificity in cross-validation and 80%/75% in testing. In validation, the model predicted progression to ophthalmopathy with over 65% sensitivity and 72.22% specificity, a median of 6.5 months before onset. To identify TCR V-J signatures that set the groups apart, the researchers used a discovery cohort of 90 to 100 patients, made up of under 45 with Graves' ophthalmopathy and some 58 with stable Graves' hyperthyroidism. Prospective prediction of ophthalmopathy was tested in an independent validation cohort consisting of 18 to 20 hyperthyroidism patients and some 16 patients who later progressed to ophthalmopathy. The 85 to 100 discovery patients were randomly split 7:3 into training and test sets. The study also compared thyroid tissue and blood T-cell repertoires from a handful of Graves' hyperthyroidism patients. After sampling, hyperthyroidism patients received methimazole starting at 30 mg daily, and ophthalmopathy patients received high-dose intravenous methylprednisolone. A second multiplex PCR round built the libraries, followed by size selection and purification. Sequencing of the libraries was done on an Illumina HiSeq2000 using paired-end 100 bp reads. SOAPnuke was used to process the raw data, with reads discarded if the reads contained adapters or uncalled bases, had a mean Phred below 15, or lacked an exact constant-primer or identifier match. High-quality paired reads were merged with COPE v1.2.5, and unique nucleotide sequences were defined as clonotypes. MiTCR v1.1 was used to align the clonotypes against IMGT TRBV, TRBD and TRBJ reference segments. The analysis was restricted to V-J combinations with a frequency above 0.0001, which together covered roughly 99% of the repertoires. A TCS score was defined as the ratio of F50 (clonal expansion) to E x V (chaos), with BLOSUM62-based TCRdist applied between CDR3 peptides within each V-J. Welch's t-statistics and random forest reduced some 510 V-J features to 13, which were used in a naive Bayes classifier (R e1071). Sample size was not statistically predetermined, and investigators were not blinded to group allocation. The paper reports TCR Vbeta CDR3 sequencing of over 120 peripheral blood samples: approximately 43 ophthalmopathy, over 70 hyperthyroidism and approximately 17 progressor patients.

The sequenced sample was peripheral blood mononuclear cells (PBMCs), obtained at new diagnosis, from a patient treated with antithyroid drugs. This receptor was identified in a man aged 35-49 years with Graves disease. Donor details come from another sample of the same person, matched by shared clones. The chain is encoded by TRBV30 joined to TRBJ2-2, with the D segment identity uncertain. The DNA sequence follows: TGTGCCTGGAGTGCGGAAAGCTGGGACGGGGAGCTGTTTTTT. It translates as CAWSAESWDGELFF.